These 9 T cell receptor beta chains were sequenced from one sample in a study of CD8 T cells in ankylosing spondylitis. MiXCR, applied by TCRdb to the 5' RACE reads, yields one record per CDR3 protein. Of about 800,000 distinct CDR3 sequences detected, 12% appear once; the ten largest clones hold 0.51%. General study findings and limits: Characteristic of ankylosing spondylitis blood, it appeared, was a TCR beta motif comprising eight highly homologous variants.

The antigens these receptors bind are not known. The sequenced sample was blood, either unsorted or a sorted T cell fraction (not recorded which). The origin of the receptors is a male donor with ankylosing spondylitis.

This clonotype occurred a few times. This chain connects TRBV5-1 to TRBJ1-2, with D perhaps TRBD1 (5 bases). This CDR3 comprises 12 residues. The ends were cut back, 0 bases at V and 8 bases at J, with 8 bases in the middle. Germline assignment: CDR1 SGHRS and CDR2 YFSETQ. CDR3 amino acids: CASSLERGGYTF. CDR3 coding DNA: TGCGCCAGCAGCTTGGAAAGGGGCGGCTACACCTTC.

The sample holds a few counts of this clonotype. The chain recombines TRBV29-1 with TRBJ2-1; 7 bases agree with TRBD2. Germline V gives CDR1 SQVTM, CDR2 ANQGSEA. The CDR3 is 13 amino acids. Trimming removed 4 bases from V and 6 bases from J; junction bases left unmatched: 6. CDR3 in amino acids: CSVGAGVSNEQFF. CDR3 sequence (DNA): TGCAGCGTTGGGGCGGGGGTGAGCAATGAGCAGTTCTTC.

The V call is TRBV2, the J call TRBJ1-1; TRBD1 is a possible D gene (5 bases). The CDR3 covers 13 residues. The germline V gene encodes CDR1 SNHLY and CDR2 FYNNEI. V shed 9 bases and J shed 4 bases, with 15 bases lying between them. The CDR3 here is CASQKGEGTEAFF. The CDR3 region has the DNA TGTGCCAGTCAGAAAGGGGAAGGCACTGAAGCTTTCTTT.

This clonotype has just a few counts. This chain links TRBV6-2 or TRBV6-3 with TRBJ2-5; 7 bases match TRBD2. J gave up 2 bases and V 1 base, and 1 base lay outside the gene matches. Germline V lookup: CDR1 MNHEY, CDR2 SVGEGT. The CDR3 consists of 14 residues. The CDR3 DNA reads TGTGCCAGCAGTTACTGGCGGGAGCAAGAGACCCAGTACTTC. This gives the protein CASSYWREQETQYF.

CDR3 protein: CASSYPALGQGGQPQHF. CDR3 in DNA: TGTGCCAGCAGTTACCCCGCGTTAGGACAGGGTGGTCAGCCCCAGCATTTT. The genes are TRBV6-5 and TRBJ1-5; 8 nucleotides align to TRBD1. CDR3 length: 17 residues. The trim removed 2 bases at V and 6 bases at J, leaving 12 bases unmatched. Germline loops: CDR1 MNHEY, CDR2 SVGAGI.

The chain couples TRBV9 to TRBJ1-1; no reliable D call. The CDR3 is 15 residues long. V lost 0 bases and J lost 4, with 13 bases in between. Germline CDR1 is SGDLS and CDR2 is YYNGEE. DNA of the CDR3: TGTGCCAGCAGCGTAGTTCCGGCCAGCGGCACTGAAGCTTTCTTT. It codes for CASSVVPASGTEAFF.

V and J are TRBV7-9 and TRBJ2-1; D perhaps matches TRBD2 (5 bases). This CDR3 is built from 16 residues. Germline lookup yields CDR1 SEHNR and CDR2 FQNEAQ (reference sequence). V lost 3 bases to trimming and J lost 7 bases, with 19 bases between them. CDR3: CASSLRTPPPGNEQFF. In nucleotides, the CDR3 is TGTGCCAGCAGCTTGCGGACTCCACCCCCGGGGAATGAGCAGTTCTTC.

The V and J genes are TRBV20-1 and TRBJ2-5; unclear D gene. The germline V gene has CDR1 DFQATT and CDR2 SNEGSKA (reference sequence). This CDR3 comprises 12 residues. V lost 6 bases, J lost 4 bases, and 12 bases lay in between. CDR3: CSALRGVETQYF. CDR3 sequence (DNA): TGCAGTGCCCTAAGAGGTGTAGAGACCCAGTACTTC.

In nucleotides, the CDR3 is TGTGCCTGGAGTCCCGGGCCCGGGCCCCAGCATTTT. It translates to CAWSPGPGPQHF. This chain links TRBV30 with TRBJ1-5; D remains ambiguous. The germline gives CDR1 GTSNPN, CDR2 SVGIG (reference sequence). There are 12 residues in the CDR3. The V end lost 2 bases, the J end lost 9 bases, and 11 bases lay between the germline ends.